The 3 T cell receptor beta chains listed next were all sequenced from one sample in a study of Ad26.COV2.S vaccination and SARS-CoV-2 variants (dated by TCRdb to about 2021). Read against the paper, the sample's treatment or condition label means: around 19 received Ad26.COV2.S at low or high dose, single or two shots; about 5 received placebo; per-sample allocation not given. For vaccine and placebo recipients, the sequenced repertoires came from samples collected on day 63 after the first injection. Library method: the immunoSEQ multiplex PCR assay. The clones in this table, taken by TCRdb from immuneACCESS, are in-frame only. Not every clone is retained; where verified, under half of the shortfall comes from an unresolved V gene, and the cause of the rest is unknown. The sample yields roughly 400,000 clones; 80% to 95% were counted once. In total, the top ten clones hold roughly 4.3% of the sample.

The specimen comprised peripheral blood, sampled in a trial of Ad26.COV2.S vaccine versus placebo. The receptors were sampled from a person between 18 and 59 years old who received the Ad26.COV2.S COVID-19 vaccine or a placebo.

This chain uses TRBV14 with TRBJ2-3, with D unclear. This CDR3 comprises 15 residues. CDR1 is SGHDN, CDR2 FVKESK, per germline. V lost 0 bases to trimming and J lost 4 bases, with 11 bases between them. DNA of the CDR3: TGTGCCAGCAGCCAAGATCCCTGGGCCCCAGATACGCAGTATTTT. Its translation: CASSQDPWAPDTQYF.

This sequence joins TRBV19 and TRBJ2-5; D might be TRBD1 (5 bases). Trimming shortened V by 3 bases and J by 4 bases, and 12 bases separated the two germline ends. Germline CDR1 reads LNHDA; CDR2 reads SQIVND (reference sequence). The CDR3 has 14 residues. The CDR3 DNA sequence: TGTGCCAGTAGTATTAACGTAGGGGCAGAGACCCAGTACTTC. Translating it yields CASSINVGAETQYF.

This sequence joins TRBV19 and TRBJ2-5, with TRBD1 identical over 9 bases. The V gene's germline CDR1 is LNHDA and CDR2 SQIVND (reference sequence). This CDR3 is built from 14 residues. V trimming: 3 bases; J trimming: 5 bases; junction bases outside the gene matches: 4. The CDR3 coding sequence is TGTGCCAGTAGTATGTACAGGGGGCTTGAGACCCAGTACTTC. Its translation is CASSMYRGLETQYF.